The 27 T cell receptor beta chains reported below all come from one sample, sequenced in a study of shared clonotypes between healthy human individuals. The method was immunoSEQ multiplex PCR; TCRdb's version includes in-frame clones alone and lacks a portion of them. The sample carries 950,000 to 1,300,000 clones, roughly 80% recorded once. Source material: memory CD4+ T cells sorted from blood. The subset: CD45RA-negative fraction. The source is a man between 18 and 35 years old in good health.

This clone was observed a handful of times. This chain joins TRBV7-9 and TRBJ1-4; D remains unclear. Trimming left V 5 bases short and J 3 bases short, with 10 bases between. This CDR3 contains 14 residues. CDR1 is SEHNR and CDR2 is FQNEAQ in the germline V gene (reference sequence). The CDR3 sequence is CASSAGRANEKLFF. CDR3 sequence (DNA): TGTGCCAGCAGCGCGGGGAGAGCTAATGAAAAACTGTTTTTT.

This chain links TRBV5-5 with TRBJ1-3, with D hard to call. V lost 3 bases and J 0 bases, leaving 10 bases between the germline ends. The CDR3 contains 15 residues. Germline V gene lookup returns CDR1 SGHKS and CDR2 YYEKEE (reference sequence). The CDR3 reads CASSWVPLSGNTIYF. The CDR3 nucleotides are TGTGCCAGCAGCTGGGTCCCACTCTCTGGAAACACCATATATTTT.

The table lists this clone with a count of one. The genes are TRBV18 and TRBJ2-5; 7 nucleotides agree with TRBD1. Trimming removed 8 bases from V and 4 bases from J; junction bases left unmatched: 10. This CDR3 region has 14 residues. In germline, CDR1 is KGHSH, CDR2 LQKENI. The DNA for the CDR3 is TGTGCCAGCCGCGCGACAGGGCGAGGAGAGACCCAGTACTTC. Translated, it gives CASRATGRGETQYF.

The rearrangement joins TRBV28 to TRBJ1-5, with D hard to call. There are 16 residues in the CDR3. Looked up from germline, CDR1 is MDHEN and CDR2 is SYDVKM. V was cut by 2 bases and J by 0 bases, with 11 bases left in between. The CDR3 spells CASSLNWPYSNQPQHF. DNA for the CDR3: TGTGCCAGCAGTTTAAATTGGCCGTATAGCAATCAGCCCCAGCATTTT.

V and J are TRBV19 and TRBJ1-6; 7 nucleotides agree with TRBD1. There are 16 residues in the CDR3. J was trimmed by 10 bases and V by 5 bases; bases with no gene match: 14. In germline, CDR1 is LNHDA, CDR2 SQIVND (reference sequence). The CDR3 protein is CASSPQSGTVKSPLHF. CDR3 bases: TGTGCCAGTAGTCCCCAATCCGGGACAGTCAAATCACCCCTCCACTTT.

The chain links TRBV5-6 to TRBJ2-7; D is perhaps TRBD2 (6 bases). V lost 4 bases and J lost 2, with 19 bases in between. Germline-derived CDR1 and CDR2 are SGHDT and YYEEEE. The CDR3 sequence is 16 residues long. CDR3 region: CASSVEGMGRTYEQYF. CDR3 DNA: TGTGCCAGCAGCGTCGAGGGTATGGGGAGGACCTACGAGCAGTACTTC.

V usage is TRBV12-5 and J usage is TRBJ2-1; 8 nucleotides match TRBD2. Germline CDR1 LGHNT, CDR2 FRNRAP. V trimming: 7 bases; J trimming: 4 bases; junction bases outside the gene matches: 3. The CDR3 is 13 residues long. CDR3 protein: CASVRLAYNEQFF. CDR3 DNA sequence: TGTGCTAGTGTTCGACTAGCGTACAATGAGCAGTTCTTC.

This clone was recorded a few times. The chain recombines TRBV7-8 with TRBJ2-7, with 9 bases that match TRBD2. J gave up 3 bases and V 1 base, and 7 bases lay outside the gene matches. The CDR3 length is 16 residues. Germline V gene lookup returns CDR1 SGHVS and CDR2 FQNEAQ. This CDR3 is CASSLVAGGNFYEQYF. In nucleotides, the CDR3 is TGTGCCAGCAGCTTAGTTGCGGGAGGGAATTTCTACGAGCAGTACTTC.

The chain employs TRBV9 and TRBJ1-4; possible D gene TRBD1, 5 bases. Germline CDR1 and CDR2: SGDLS and YYNGEE. The CDR3 is 15 amino acids. Between the trimmed V and J ends, which lost 3 bases and 8 bases, there was a span of 17 bases. Written as DNA, the CDR3 is TGTGCCAGCAGCGGAAGTGGGGCCCTCGCGGAAAAACTGTTTTTT. Encoded protein: CASSGSGALAEKLFF.

The V call is TRBV30, the J call TRBJ1-2; 9 bases match TRBD1. Losses at the gene ends were 5 bases for V and 8 bases for J; bases not matched to a gene: 9. The CDR3 sequence is 13 residues long. Per germline, CDR1 GTSNPN and CDR2 SVGIG (reference sequence). CDR3 in DNA: TGTGCCTGGGACCCGGGGACAGGGATCGGCTACACCTTC. Translation gives CAWDPGTGIGYTF.

Judged by abundance, this clone is medium-sized. V is TRBV5-5 and J is TRBJ1-6; D may be TRBD1 (6 bases). The ends were cut back, 4 bases at V and 7 bases at J, with 18 bases in the middle. The CDR3 sequence is 16 residues long. Germline values: CDR1 SGHKS, CDR2 YYEKEE (reference sequence). The CDR3 sequence: CASSIIGGSENSPLHF. The CDR3 DNA follows: TGTGCCAGCAGCATTATAGGGGGTTCGGAAAATTCACCCCTCCACTTT.

V is TRBV10-2 and J is TRBJ2-7; weak D call: TRBD2 (5 bases). There are 13 residues in the CDR3. Germline V gives CDR1 WSHSY, CDR2 SAAADI. Trimming stripped 4 bases from V and 4 bases from J, with 11 bases between. The CDR3 here is CASSVNGLYEQYF. DNA of the CDR3: TGCGCCAGCAGTGTAAACGGACTGTACGAGCAGTACTTC.

The chain carries TRBV6-6 and TRBJ2-2; D not resolved. With 0 bases removed from V and 4 bases from J, the gap between germline ends came to 3 bases. The CDR3 loop spans 13 amino acids. Germline CDR1 MNHNY, CDR2 SVGAGI (reference sequence). The CDR3 DNA is TGTGCCAGCAGTTACTCTTCCACCGGGGAGCTGTTTTTT. Its protein is CASSYSSTGELFF.

Comments on this clone: Other DNA sequences from this sample encode an identical CDR3 as well. V and J are TRBV2 and TRBJ2-5, with D perhaps matching TRBD1 or TRBD2 (6 bases each). The CDR3 contains 14 residues. Germline values: CDR1 SNHLY, CDR2 FYNNEI. The ends were cut back, 1 base at V and 5 bases at J, with 11 bases in the middle. The CDR3 DNA reads TGTGCCAGCAGTGAAGGAAGGGGGGCGGAGACCCAGTACTTC. It codes for CASSEGRGAETQYF.

The DNA of the CDR3 is TGTGCCAGCAAGTGGACAGGGACAAATGAGCAGTTCTTC. Translation: CASKWTGTNEQFF. J is TRBJ2-1 and V is TRBV7-9, with 8 bases identical to TRBD1. Per the germline V gene, CDR1 is SEHNR and CDR2 is FQNEAQ (reference sequence). The CDR3 is 13 amino acids. The J segment lost 7 bases and the V segment lost 7 bases, leaving 6 bases of the junction unmatched.

The CDR3 spells CASTPNAGHRDYGYTF. In nucleotides, the CDR3 is TGTGCCAGCACCCCCAATGCGGGGCACCGAGACTATGGCTACACCTTC. The V and J genes are TRBV5-4 and TRBJ1-2; the D gene is possibly TRBD1 (5 bases). CDR1 and CDR2 (germline): SGHNT, YYREEE (reference sequence). The CDR3 is 16 amino acids. With 6 bases removed from V and 3 bases from J, the gap between germline ends came to 21 bases.

This clone was counted a few times. This CDR3 is also generated by other DNA sequences in the sample. CDR3 loop: CASRQGAKETQYF. The CDR3 DNA is TGTGCCAGCAGACAGGGGGCAAAGGAGACCCAGTACTTC. The rearrangement joins TRBV6-5 to TRBJ2-5; 9 bases fit TRBD1. The V gene's germline CDR1 is MNHEY and CDR2 SVGAGI. This CDR3 region has 13 residues. The V gene end was trimmed by 6 bases and the J gene end by 5 bases; junction bases not matched to a gene: 4.

The rearrangement uses TRBV10-3 and TRBJ2-7; D is ambiguous. CDR1 and CDR2 (germline): ENHRY, SYGVKD. The CDR3 sequence is 12 residues long. Trimming stripped 2 bases from V and 2 bases from J, with 4 bases between. As DNA, the CDR3 is TGTGCCATCAGTGAGATGCCCTACGAGCAGTACTTC. It yields the protein CAISEMPYEQYF.

J is TRBJ2-3 and V is TRBV28, with D perhaps assigned TRBD1 or TRBD2 (5 bases each). Trimming cost V 3 bases and J 6 bases, with 19 bases left between them. This CDR3 has 16 residues. Germline loops: CDR1 MDHEN, CDR2 SYDVKM. DNA for the CDR3: TGTGCCAGCAGTTTTACAGGATCGGGCCGGAGGGATACGCAGTATTTT. Translated: CASSFTGSGRRDTQYF.

This rearrangement joins TRBV28 to TRBJ2-6; D is possibly TRBD1 (5 bases). The ends were cut back, 6 bases at V and 0 bases at J, with 15 bases in the middle. The CDR3 loop spans 17 amino acids. Looked up from germline, CDR1 is MDHEN and CDR2 is SYDVKM. The CDR3 sequence is CASSPGRVVSGANVLTF. The CDR3 DNA is TGTGCCAGCAGCCCGGGCAGGGTTGTCTCTGGGGCCAACGTCCTGACTTTC.

The CDR3 protein is CASSLRRQPTDTQYF. CDR3 coding DNA: TGCGCCAGCAGCTTGAGGAGACAACCCACAGATACGCAGTATTTT. The chain is built from TRBV5-1 and TRBJ2-3; no firm D call. The germline V gene encodes CDR1 SGHRS and CDR2 YFSETQ. This CDR3 contains 15 residues. Trimming took 1 base from V and 2 from J, leaving 11 bases between them.

J is TRBJ2-2 and V is TRBV10-1; a possible D gene is TRBD1 (6 bases). Between the trimmed V and J ends, which lost 5 bases and 7 bases, there was a span of 14 bases. The CDR3 covers 14 residues. Germline CDR1 is WNHNN and CDR2 is SYGVQD (reference sequence). DNA of the CDR3: TGCGCCAGCAGTCGTACAGGGTCGAGCGGGGAGCTGTTTTTT. It specifies CASSRTGSSGELFF.

The V and J genes are TRBV2 and TRBJ2-7; 8 bases are a match to TRBD2. The CDR3 length is 16 residues. Trimming took 5 bases from V and 6 from J; bases not matched to a gene: 15. The V gene's germline CDR1 is SNHLY and CDR2 FYNNEI. The CDR3 loop reads CASSSPLGERGTEQYF. CDR3 DNA sequence: TGTGCCAGCAGTTCTCCCCTGGGGGAGCGGGGGACCGAGCAGTACTTC.

J is TRBJ1-2 and V is TRBV25-1, with unresolved D. Germline V gene sequence: CDR1 MGHDK, CDR2 SYGVNS. The CDR3 spans 12 residues. V was pared by 1 base and J by 4 bases, with 4 bases between. Here the CDR3 DNA reads TGTGCCAGCAGTGAATTTAGCTATGGCTACACCTTC. It yields the protein CASSEFSYGYTF.

As to this clone: The sample holds other DNA sequences that translate to the same CDR3. V is TRBV11-2 and J is TRBJ2-3; D gene unclear. Per the germline V gene, CDR1 is SGHAT and CDR2 is FQNNGV. The V gene lost 0 bases and the J gene lost 3 bases, with 4 bases spanning the gap. The CDR3 covers 13 residues. The CDR3 loop reads CASSLERTDTQYF. Here the CDR3 DNA reads TGTGCCAGCAGCTTAGAGCGTACAGATACGCAGTATTTT.

Worth noting for this clone: This likely stems from a read error, as it lies one base from a far larger clone. In the same sample, other DNA sequences code for this CDR3. V usage is TRBV9 and J usage is TRBJ2-2; maybe TRBD1 (6 bases). This CDR3 spans 14 amino acids. Germline CDR1 and CDR2: SGDLS and YYNGEE. Trimming removed 5 bases at V and 1 base at J, with 9 bases between. As DNA, the CDR3 is TGTGCCAGCAGTCCACAGGGGAACACCGGGGAGCTGTTTTTT. It yields the protein CASSPQGNTGELFF.

V is TRBV10-3 and J is TRBJ2-5, with TRBD2 identical over 14 bases. Unmatched junction bases numbered 2, after V lost 4 bases and J lost 1 base. The CDR3 length is 16 residues. Germline V gene sequence: CDR1 ENHRY, CDR2 SYGVKD. In DNA, the CDR3 is TGTGCCATCAGTGTGGGGACTAGCGGGGGCCAAGAGACCCAGTACTTC. This translates into CAISVGTSGGQETQYF.